The sequence of this T cell receptor (beta chain) was determined in a study of T cell changes during pregnancy in multiple sclerosis. Sequencing used immunoSEQ multiplex PCR; TCRdb keeps in-frame clones, though not all of them. The sample holds around 31,000 clones; approximately 86% are singletons and the top ten take roughly 0.72%. CDR3 length: 13 amino acids. The V gene's germline CDR1 is MNHEY and CDR2 SVGAGI. Trimming removed 6 bases from V and 5 bases from J, with 10 bases in between. The chain couples TRBV6-5 to TRBJ1-4; D gene uncertain. The specimen comprised CD4+ T cells from peripheral blood mononuclear cells, sampled in the first trimester of pregnancy. The receptor was derived from a female donor in good health, enrolled as a control in a pregnancy study. The DNA for the CDR3 is TGTGCCAGCAGGGGCAGGATAAATGAAAAACTGTTTTTT. Protein: CASRGRINEKLFF.